The rows below give T cell receptor beta chains drawn from one sample of a study of cytomegalovirus exposure and HLA in healthy donors. TCRdb keeps only in-frame clones here, not all; method: immunoSEQ multiplex PCR. The data hold some 170,000 clones, with 72% observed a single time. Sequences were obtained from PBMCs. The receptor source for this set is a human donor in good health. Both conserved end residues are part of each CDR3.

V gene	J gene	CDR3 protein
TRBV9	TRBJ2-2	CASSVLYTGELFF
TRBV7-9	TRBJ2-7	CASSPLEGSSYEQYF
TRBV7-9	TRBJ1-2	CASSSSGQGADGYTF
TRBV5-1	TRBJ2-3	CASSWTSGGADTQYF
TRBV7-6	TRBJ2-5	CASSSGTSVVETQYF
TRBV15	TRBJ1-5	CATSRDPNQPQHF
TRBV6-6	TRBJ2-2	CASSYRRGQTGELFF
TRBV7-7	TRBJ2-7	CASSLAAGDSYEQYF
TRBV6-6	TRBJ2-3	CASSLGQNTDTQYF
TRBV4-3	.	CASSQDRAGYEQYF
TRBV2	TRBJ2-1	CASSWDRGSHNEQFF
TRBV5-4	TRBJ2-5	CASSLPGGETQYF
TRBV18	TRBJ1-2	CASSPASRTGLGYGYTF
TRBV6-4	TRBJ2-2	CASTGTGDFGELFF
TRBV5-4	TRBJ1-3	CASSLAGGALGNTIYF
TRBV19	TRBJ2-7	CASSIGPGWHYEQYF
TRBV7-8	TRBJ1-5	CASSGGTGHPAPQHF
TRBV5-4	TRBJ2-3	CASSLGLAGGEGTDTQYF
TRBV15	TRBJ2-7	CATSRDRRSGYYEQYF
TRBV5-5	TRBJ1-4	CASSYTSGTSNEKLFF
TRBV2	TRBJ2-7	CASSPMGTSGGADEQYF
TRBV5-1	TRBJ2-3	CASSLGLAELTDTQYF
TRBV19	TRBJ2-1	CASSIPPTGGPHEQFF
TRBV13	TRBJ2-6	CASSSFGSGANVLTF
TRBV29-1	TRBJ1-6	CSVGTPGNSPLHF
TRBV18	TRBJ1-3	CASSPLTFRGPNSGNTIYF
TRBV18	TRBJ1-4	CASSPETGTYEKLFF
TRBV13	TRBJ2-7	CASSLGFSGGARYEQYF
TRBV5-6	TRBJ2-3	CASSLGAGRSTDTQYF
TRBV6-5	TRBJ1-1	CASSYGIGADTEAFF
TRBV6-6	TRBJ1-5	CASRNQQSSNQPQHF
TRBV7-9	TRBJ2-7	CASSLVLGTGDEQYF
TRBV7-2	TRBJ2-2	CASSPPGGTGELFF
TRBV30	TRBJ2-7	CAWSLQGPYEQYF
TRBV27	TRBJ2-2	CASSFSILTGELFF
TRBV4-2	TRBJ2-3	CASSQAGRQGVNTQYF
TRBV6-6	TRBJ2-4	CASKAGDIQYF
TRBV4-2	TRBJ2-3	CASSQALLGTQQYF
TRBV27	TRBJ2-7	CASAVRGAYSYEQYF
TRBV6-1	TRBJ2-2	CASSESGTGELFF